The clone carrying this TCR beta chain occurred once. The record originates from a study of OX40 agonist ivuxolimab in advanced cancers. This table comes from immunoSEQ multiplex PCR, and its TCRdb copy is limited to in-frame clones, with some not included. The repertoire has approximately 47,000 clones, 88% of them found once; the top ten carry just under 8%. Germline CDR1 and CDR2: LNHDA and SQIVND (reference sequence). V was clipped by 4 bases and J by 0 bases, with 8 bases between them. This CDR3 has 14 residues. The sequence was collected from an adult with an advanced solid tumor such as melanoma, head and neck, liver or kidney cancer. This rearrangement joins TRBV19 to TRBJ2-3; D possibly corresponds to TRBD2 (5 bases). The sample in question was CD4+ or CD8+ T cells sorted from blood, obtained in a trial of the OX40 agonist ivuxolimab. The CDR3 region is CASSNSASTDTQYF. Here the CDR3 DNA reads TGTGCCAGTAGTAATAGCGCGAGCACAGATACGCAGTATTTT.